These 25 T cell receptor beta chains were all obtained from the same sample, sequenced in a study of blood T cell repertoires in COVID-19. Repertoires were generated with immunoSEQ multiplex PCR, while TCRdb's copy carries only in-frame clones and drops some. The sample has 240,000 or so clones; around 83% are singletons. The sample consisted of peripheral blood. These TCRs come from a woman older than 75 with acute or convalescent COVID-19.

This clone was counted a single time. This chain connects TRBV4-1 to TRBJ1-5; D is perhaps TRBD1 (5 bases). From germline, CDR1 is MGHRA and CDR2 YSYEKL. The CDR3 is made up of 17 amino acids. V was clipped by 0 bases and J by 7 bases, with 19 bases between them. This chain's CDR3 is CASSQDRRRGATQPQHF. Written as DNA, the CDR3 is TGCGCCAGCAGCCAAGATAGAAGAAGGGGCGCAACCCAGCCCCAGCATTTT.

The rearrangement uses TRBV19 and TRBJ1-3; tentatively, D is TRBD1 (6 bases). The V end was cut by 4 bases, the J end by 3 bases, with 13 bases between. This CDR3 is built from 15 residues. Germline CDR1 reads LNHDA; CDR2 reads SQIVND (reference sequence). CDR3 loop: CASSNLDSLGNTIYF. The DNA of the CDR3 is TGTGCCAGTAGTAATCTGGACAGTCTTGGAAACACCATATATTTT. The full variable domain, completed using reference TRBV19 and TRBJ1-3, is DGGITQSPKYLFRKEGQNVTLSCEQNLNHDAMYWYRQDPGQGLRLIYYSQIVNDFQKGDIAEGYSVSREKKESFPLTVTSAQKNPTAFYLCASSNLDSLGNTIYFGEGSWLTVV.

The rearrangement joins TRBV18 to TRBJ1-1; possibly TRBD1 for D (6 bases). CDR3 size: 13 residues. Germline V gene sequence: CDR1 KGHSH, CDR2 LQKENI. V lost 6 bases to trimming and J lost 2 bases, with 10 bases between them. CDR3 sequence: CASSRDINTEAFF. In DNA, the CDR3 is TGTGCCAGCTCTCGGGACATTAACACTGAAGCTTTCTTT.

DNA for the CDR3: TGTGCCAGCTCACCACGGGCCGGGGAAACCGGGGAGCTGTTTTTT. Its translation is CASSPRAGETGELFF. V and J are TRBV18 and TRBJ2-2, with D perhaps matching TRBD2 (5 bases). Deletions cut 1 base from V and 5 bases from J, with 11 bases between. This CDR3 has 15 residues. CDR1 and CDR2 from the germline V gene are KGHSH and LQKENI.

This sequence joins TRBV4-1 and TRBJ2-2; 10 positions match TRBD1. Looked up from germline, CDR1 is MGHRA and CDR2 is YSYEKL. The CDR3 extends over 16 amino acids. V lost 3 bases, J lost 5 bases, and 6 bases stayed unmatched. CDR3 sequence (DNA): TGCGCCAGCAGCCAGAGGGGACAGGGGAAGACCGGGGAGCTGTTTTTT. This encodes CASSQRGQGKTGELFF.

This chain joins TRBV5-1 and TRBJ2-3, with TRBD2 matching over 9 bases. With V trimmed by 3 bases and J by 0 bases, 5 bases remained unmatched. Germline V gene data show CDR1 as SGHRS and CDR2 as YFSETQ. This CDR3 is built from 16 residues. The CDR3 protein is CASSYDSGGSTDTQYF. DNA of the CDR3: TGCGCCAGCAGCTATGATAGCGGGGGTAGCACAGATACGCAGTATTTT.

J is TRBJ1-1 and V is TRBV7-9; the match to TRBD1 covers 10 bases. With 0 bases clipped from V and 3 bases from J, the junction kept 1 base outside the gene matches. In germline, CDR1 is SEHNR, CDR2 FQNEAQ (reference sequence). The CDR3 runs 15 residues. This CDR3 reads CASSLATGGHTEAFF. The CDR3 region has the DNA TGTGCCAGCAGCTTAGCGACAGGGGGCCACACTGAAGCTTTCTTT. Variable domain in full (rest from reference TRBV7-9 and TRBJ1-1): DTGVSQNPRHKITKRGQNVTFRCDPISEHNRLYWYRQTLGQGPEFLTYFQNEAQLEKSRLLSDRFSAERPKGSFSTLEIQRTEQGDSAMYLCASSLATGGHTEAFFGQGTRLTVV.

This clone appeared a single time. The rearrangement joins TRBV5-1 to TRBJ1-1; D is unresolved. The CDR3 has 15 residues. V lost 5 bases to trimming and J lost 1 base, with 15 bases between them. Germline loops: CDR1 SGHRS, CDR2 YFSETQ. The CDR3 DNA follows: TGCGCCAGCAGATTCGAGGGTGGAACGAACACTGAAGCTTTCTTT. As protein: CASRFEGGTNTEAFF.

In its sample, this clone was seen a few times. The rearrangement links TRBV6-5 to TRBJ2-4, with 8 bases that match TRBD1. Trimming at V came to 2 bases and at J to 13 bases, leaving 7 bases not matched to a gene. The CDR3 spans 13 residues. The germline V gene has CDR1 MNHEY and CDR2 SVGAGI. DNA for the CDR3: TGTGCCAGCAGTTACGGGTGGGGACAGGACCAGTACTTC. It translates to CASSYGWGQDQYF.

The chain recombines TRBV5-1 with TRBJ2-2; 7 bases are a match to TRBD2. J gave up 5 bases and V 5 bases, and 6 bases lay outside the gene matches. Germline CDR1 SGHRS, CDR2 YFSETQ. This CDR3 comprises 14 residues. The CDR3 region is CASSQLGGTGELFF. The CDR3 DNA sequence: TGCGCCAGCAGTCAGCTGGGGGGGACCGGGGAGCTGTTTTTT.

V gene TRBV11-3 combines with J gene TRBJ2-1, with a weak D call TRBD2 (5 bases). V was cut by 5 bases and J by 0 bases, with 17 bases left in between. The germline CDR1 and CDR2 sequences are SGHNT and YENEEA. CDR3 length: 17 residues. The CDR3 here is CASSLLAGISSYNEQFF. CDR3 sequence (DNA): TGTGCCAGCAGCCTCCTAGCTGGGATCAGCTCCTACAATGAGCAGTTCTTC.

The CDR3 is CASSPAHKNTEAFF. The CDR3 DNA sequence: TGTGCCAGCTCACCGGCCCACAAGAACACTGAAGCTTTCTTT. The chain recombines TRBV18 with TRBJ1-1; D call uncertain. Germline lookup yields CDR1 KGHSH and CDR2 LQKENI. The V end lost 3 bases, the J end lost 1 base, and 9 bases lay between the germline ends. CDR3 length: 14 amino acids.

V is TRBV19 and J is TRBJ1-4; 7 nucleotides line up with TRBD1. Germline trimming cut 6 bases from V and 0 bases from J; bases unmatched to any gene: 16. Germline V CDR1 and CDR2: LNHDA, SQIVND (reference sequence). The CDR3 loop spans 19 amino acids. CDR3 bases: TGTGCCAGTAGGCTCCGGGACAGTAGAACATCAACAACTAATGAAAAACTGTTTTTT. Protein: CASRLRDSRTSTTNEKLFF.

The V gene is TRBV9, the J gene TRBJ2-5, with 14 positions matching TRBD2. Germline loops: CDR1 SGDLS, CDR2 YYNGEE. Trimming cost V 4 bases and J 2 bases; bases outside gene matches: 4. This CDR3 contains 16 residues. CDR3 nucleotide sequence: TGTGCCAGCAGCCCCCGACTAGCGGGGGGGCAAGAGACCCAGTACTTC. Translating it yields CASSPRLAGGQETQYF.

CDR3 DNA: TGTGCCACCAGCAGACCCGGGACAGGTCGAGAGACCCAGTACTTC. It encodes CATSRPGTGRETQYF. This chain links TRBV15 with TRBJ2-5; 8 positions agree with TRBD1. J gave up 4 bases and V 2 bases, and 6 bases lay outside the gene matches. Germline CDR1 is LNHNV and CDR2 is YYDKDF (reference sequence). The CDR3 spans 15 residues.

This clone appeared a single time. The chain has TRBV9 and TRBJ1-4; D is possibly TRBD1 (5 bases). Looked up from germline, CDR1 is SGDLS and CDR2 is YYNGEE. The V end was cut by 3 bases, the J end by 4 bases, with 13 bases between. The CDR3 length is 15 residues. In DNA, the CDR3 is TGTGCCAGCAGCGCCGGCCAGGGAAATAATGAAAAACTGTTTTTT. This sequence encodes CASSAGQGNNEKLFF.

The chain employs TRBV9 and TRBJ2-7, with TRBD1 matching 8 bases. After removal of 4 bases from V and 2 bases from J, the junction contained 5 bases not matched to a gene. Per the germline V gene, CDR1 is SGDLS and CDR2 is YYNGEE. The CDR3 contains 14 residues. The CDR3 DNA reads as TGTGCCAGCAGCCCAGGGACAGGAGCCTACGAGCAGTACTTC. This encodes CASSPGTGAYEQYF.

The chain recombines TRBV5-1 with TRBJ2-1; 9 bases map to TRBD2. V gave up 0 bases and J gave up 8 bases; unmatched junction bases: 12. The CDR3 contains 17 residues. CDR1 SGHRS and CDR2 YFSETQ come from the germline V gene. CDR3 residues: CASSLGSGGGAFYEQFF. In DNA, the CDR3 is TGCGCCAGCAGCTTGGGTAGCGGCGGGGGGGCCTTCTATGAGCAGTTCTTC.

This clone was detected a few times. The CDR3 sequence: CASSVEGAAGPGEQYF. The DNA of the CDR3 is TGTGCCAGCAGCGTAGAGGGCGCGGCGGGGCCGGGAGAGCAGTACTTC. This sequence joins TRBV9 and TRBJ2-7, with a tentative D call TRBD2 (6 bases). V was shortened by 0 bases and J by 7 bases, with 20 bases between the two germline ends. The germline V gene has CDR1 SGDLS and CDR2 YYNGEE. This CDR3 is built from 16 residues.

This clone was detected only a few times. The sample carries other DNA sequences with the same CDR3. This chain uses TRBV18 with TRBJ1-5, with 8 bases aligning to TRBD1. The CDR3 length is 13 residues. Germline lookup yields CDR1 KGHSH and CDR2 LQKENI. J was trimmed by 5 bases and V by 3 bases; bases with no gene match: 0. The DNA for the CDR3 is TGTGCCAGCTCACCGACAGGGGATCAGCCCCAGCATTTT. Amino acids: CASSPTGDQPQHF.

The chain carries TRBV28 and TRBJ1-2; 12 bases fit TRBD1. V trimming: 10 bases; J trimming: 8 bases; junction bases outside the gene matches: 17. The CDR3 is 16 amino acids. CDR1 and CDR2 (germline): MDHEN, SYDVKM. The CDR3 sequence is CATTTSPGQGARGYTF. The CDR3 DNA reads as TGTGCCACTACAACCTCCCCGGGACAGGGGGCGAGAGGCTACACCTTC.

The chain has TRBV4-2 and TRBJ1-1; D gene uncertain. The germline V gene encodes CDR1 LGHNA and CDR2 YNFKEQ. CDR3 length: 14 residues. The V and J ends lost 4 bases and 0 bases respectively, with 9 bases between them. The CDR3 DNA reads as TGTGCCAGCAGCCCACCTACTTTGAACACTGAAGCTTTCTTT. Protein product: CASSPPTLNTEAFF.

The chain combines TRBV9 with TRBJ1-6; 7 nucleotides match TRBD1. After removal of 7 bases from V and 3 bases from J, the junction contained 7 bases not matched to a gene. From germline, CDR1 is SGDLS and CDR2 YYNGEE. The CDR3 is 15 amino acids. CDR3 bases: TGTGCCAGCTCCCTGGGACAGAACTATAATTCACCCCTCCACTTT. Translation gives CASSLGQNYNSPLHF. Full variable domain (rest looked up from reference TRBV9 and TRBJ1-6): DSGVTQTPKHLITATGQRVTLRCSPRSGDLSVYWYQQSLDQGLQFLIQYYNGEERAKGNILERFSAQQFPDLHSELNLSSLELGDSALYFCASSLGQNYNSPLHFGNGTRLTVT.

In nucleotides, the CDR3 is TGTGCCACCAGCAGAGATCCCCTCGACGGGCAGCCCCAGCATTTT. Residues: CATSRDPLDGQPQHF. J is TRBJ1-5 and V is TRBV15; D unresolved. The germline V and J ends were trimmed by 0 bases and 7 bases, with 13 bases remaining between them. From germline, CDR1 is LNHNV and CDR2 YYDKDF (reference sequence). The CDR3 spans 15 residues.

CDR3 loop: CASSVAGPNTGELFF. CDR3 sequence (DNA): TGCGCCAGCAGCGTCGCAGGGCCGAACACCGGGGAGCTGTTTTTT. The chain has TRBV5-1 and TRBJ2-2; weak D call: TRBD1 (5 bases). V was shortened by 4 bases and J by 0 bases, with 10 bases between the two germline ends. Germline CDR1 is SGHRS and CDR2 is YFSETQ. The CDR3 is 15 amino acids.